This TCR beta chain appears in the sequencing data of a study of blood T cell repertoires in COVID-19. Whole-study context: The origin of the acute and convalescent COVID-19 samples was the United States, Italy and Spain. The analysed material was cDNA or gDNA that came from T cells, B-cell-depleted T cells, or PBMCs.

Original handling: Scientists estimated how many nucleated cells there were by amplifying reference gene primers. Assay: immunoSEQ multiplex PCR; the TCRdb copy retains only in-frame clones and omits some. V and J calls and clone size come straight from that table; D and trimming were deduced from the DNA. Of 110,000 to 150,000 clones listed, roughly 80% are singletons. Trimming at V came to 8 bases and at J to 10 bases, leaving 21 bases not matched to a gene. The length of the CDR3 is 19 residues. The germline V gene has CDR1 LNHDA and CDR2 SQIVND (reference sequence). The chain joins TRBV19 to TRBJ1-6, with TRBD1 matching 12 bases. The sequencing sample was made of peripheral blood. The TCR was taken from an elderly woman with acute or convalescent COVID-19. Here the CDR3 reads CASSLLRDRGLRIESPLHF. CDR3 bases: TGTGCCAGTTCACTTCTCCGGGACAGGGGGCTAAGAATAGAGTCACCCCTCCACTTT.